This T cell receptor (beta chain) was profiled in a study of blood T cell repertoires in COVID-19. Across the whole study: COVID-19 samples collected from the United States, Italy and Spain covered acute and convalescent phases. PBMCs, B-cell-depleted T cells, or T cells were the source of the cDNA or gDNA that made up the material.

Original data processing: Nucleated cell counts were estimated from reference gene primer amplification. Sequenced by immunoSEQ multiplex PCR; TCRdb stores in-frame clones only, minus some. That table supplies the V and J calls and clone size; D and trimming were determined from the DNA. The sample carries 70,000 or so clones, roughly 89% recorded once. Losses at the gene ends were 5 bases for V and 8 bases for J; bases not matched to a gene: 7. This CDR3 has 15 residues. Germline lookup yields CDR1 SGHAT and CDR2 FQNNGV. V is TRBV11-2 and J is TRBJ1-4, with 11 bases that match TRBD1. This TCR was recovered from a young man with acute or convalescent COVID-19. Input material: peripheral blood. The CDR3 nucleotides read TGTGCCAGCAGCCCGCCGGGACAGGGGGTCGAAAAACTGTTTTTT. It specifies CASSPPGQGVEKLFF. The entire variable domain, with the rest obtained from reference TRBV11-2 and TRBJ1-4, is as follows: EAGVAQSPRYKIIEKRQSVAFWCNPISGHATLYWYQQILGQGPKLLIQFQNNGVVDDSQLPKDRFSAERLKGVDSTLKIQPAKLEDSAVYLCASSPPGQGVEKLFFGSGTQLSVL.